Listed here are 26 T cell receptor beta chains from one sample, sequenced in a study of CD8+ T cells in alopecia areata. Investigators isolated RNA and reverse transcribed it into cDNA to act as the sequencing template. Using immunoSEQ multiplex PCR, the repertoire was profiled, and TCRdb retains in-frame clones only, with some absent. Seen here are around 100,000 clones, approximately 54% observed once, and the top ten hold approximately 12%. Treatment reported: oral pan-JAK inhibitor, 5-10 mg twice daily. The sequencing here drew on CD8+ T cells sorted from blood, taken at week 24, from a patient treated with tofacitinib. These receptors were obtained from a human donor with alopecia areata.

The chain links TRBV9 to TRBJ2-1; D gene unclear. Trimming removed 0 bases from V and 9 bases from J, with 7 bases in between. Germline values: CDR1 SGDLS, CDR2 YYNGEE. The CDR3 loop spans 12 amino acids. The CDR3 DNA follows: TGTGCCAGCAGCGTAGGTGCGGCTGAGCAGTTCTTC. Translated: CASSVGAAEQFF.

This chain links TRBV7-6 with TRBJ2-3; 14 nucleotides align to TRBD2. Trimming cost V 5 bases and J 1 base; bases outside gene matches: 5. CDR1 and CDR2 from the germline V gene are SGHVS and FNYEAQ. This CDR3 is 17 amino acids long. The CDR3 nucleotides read TGTGCCAGCAGCCCCGGGACTAGCGGGGGCCGCACAGATACGCAGTATTTT. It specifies CASSPGTSGGRTDTQYF.

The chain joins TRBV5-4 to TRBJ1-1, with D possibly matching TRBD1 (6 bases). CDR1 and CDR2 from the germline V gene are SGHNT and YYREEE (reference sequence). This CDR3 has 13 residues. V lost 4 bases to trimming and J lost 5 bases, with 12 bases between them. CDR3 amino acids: CASSRGGDTEAFF. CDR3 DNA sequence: TGTGCCAGCAGCCGAGGGGGAGATACTGAAGCTTTCTTT.

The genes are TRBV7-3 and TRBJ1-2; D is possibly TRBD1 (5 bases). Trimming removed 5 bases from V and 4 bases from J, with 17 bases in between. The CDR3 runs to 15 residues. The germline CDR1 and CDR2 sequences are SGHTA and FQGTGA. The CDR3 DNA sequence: TGTGCCAGCAGCCTCATGTTGGGGGACCCCTATGGCTACACCTTC. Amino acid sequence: CASSLMLGDPYGYTF.

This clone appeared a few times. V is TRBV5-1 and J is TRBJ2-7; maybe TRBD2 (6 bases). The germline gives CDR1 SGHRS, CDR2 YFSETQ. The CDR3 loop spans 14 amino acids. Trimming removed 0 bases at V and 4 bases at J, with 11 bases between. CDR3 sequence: CASSLAGGSYEQYF. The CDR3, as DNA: TGCGCCAGCAGCTTGGCCGGGGGATCATACGAGCAGTACTTC. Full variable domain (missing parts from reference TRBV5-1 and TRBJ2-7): KAGVTQTPRYLIKTRGQQVTLSCSPISGHRSVSWYQQTPGQGLQFLFEYFSETQRNKGNFPGRFSGRQFSNSRSEMNVSTLELGDSALYLCASSLAGGSYEQYFGPGTRLTVT.

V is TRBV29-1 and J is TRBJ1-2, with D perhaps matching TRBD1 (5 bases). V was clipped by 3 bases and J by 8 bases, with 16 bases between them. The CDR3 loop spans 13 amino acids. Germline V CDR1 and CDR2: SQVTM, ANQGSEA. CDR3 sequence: CSVDDSTLGGYTF. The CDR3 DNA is TGCAGCGTTGACGACAGCACCCTGGGAGGCTACACCTTC.

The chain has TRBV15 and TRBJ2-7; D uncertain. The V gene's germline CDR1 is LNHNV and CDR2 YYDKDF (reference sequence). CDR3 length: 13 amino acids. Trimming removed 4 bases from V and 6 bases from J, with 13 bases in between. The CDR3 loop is CATSILSASEQYF. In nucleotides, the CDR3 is TGTGCCACCAGCATCCTTTCAGCCTCCGAGCAGTACTTC. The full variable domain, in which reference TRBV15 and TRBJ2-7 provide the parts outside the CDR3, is DAMVIQNPRYQVTQFGKPVTLSCSQTLNHNVMYWYQQKSSQAPKLLFHYYDKDFNNEADTPDNFQSRRPNTSFCFLDIRSPGLGDTAMYLCATSILSASEQYFGPGTRLTVT.

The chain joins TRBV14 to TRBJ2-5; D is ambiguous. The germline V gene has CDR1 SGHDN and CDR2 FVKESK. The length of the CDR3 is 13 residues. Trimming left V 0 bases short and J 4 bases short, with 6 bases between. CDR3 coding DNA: TGTGCCAGCAGCCAAGACCCTGTAGAGACCCAGTACTTC. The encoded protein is CASSQDPVETQYF.

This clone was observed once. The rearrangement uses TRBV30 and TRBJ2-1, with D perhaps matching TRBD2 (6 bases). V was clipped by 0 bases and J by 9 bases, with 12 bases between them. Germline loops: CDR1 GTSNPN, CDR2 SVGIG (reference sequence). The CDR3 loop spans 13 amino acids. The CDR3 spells CAWSVIRGFEQFF. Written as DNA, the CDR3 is TGTGCCTGGAGTGTAATTCGGGGGTTTGAGCAGTTCTTC.

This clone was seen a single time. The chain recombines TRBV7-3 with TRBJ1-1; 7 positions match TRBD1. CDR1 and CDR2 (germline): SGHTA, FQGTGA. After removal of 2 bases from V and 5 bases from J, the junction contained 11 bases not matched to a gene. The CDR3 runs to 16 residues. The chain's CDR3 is CASSLLGSGGRTEAFF. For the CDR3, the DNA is TGTGCCAGCAGCTTACTTGGGTCAGGGGGTAGGACTGAAGCTTTCTTT.

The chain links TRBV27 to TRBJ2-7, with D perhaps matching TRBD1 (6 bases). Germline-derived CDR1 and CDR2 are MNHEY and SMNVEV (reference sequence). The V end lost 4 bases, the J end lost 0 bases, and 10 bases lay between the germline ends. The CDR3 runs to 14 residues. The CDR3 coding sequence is TGTGCCAGCAGTTCCCGGGACAACTCCTACGAGCAGTACTTC. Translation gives CASSSRDNSYEQYF.

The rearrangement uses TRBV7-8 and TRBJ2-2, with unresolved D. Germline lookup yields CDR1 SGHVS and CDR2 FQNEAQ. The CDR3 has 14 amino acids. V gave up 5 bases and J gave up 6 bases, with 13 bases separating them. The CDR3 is CASSQNRVPGELFF. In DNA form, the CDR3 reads TGTGCCAGCAGCCAAAACCGGGTCCCCGGGGAGCTGTTTTTT.

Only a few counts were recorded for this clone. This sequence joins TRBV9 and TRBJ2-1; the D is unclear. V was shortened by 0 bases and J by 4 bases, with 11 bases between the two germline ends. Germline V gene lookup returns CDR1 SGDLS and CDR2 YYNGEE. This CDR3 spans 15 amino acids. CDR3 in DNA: TGTGCCAGCAGCGTAGAGGGCGGATCTTACAATGAGCAGTTCTTC. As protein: CASSVEGGSYNEQFF.

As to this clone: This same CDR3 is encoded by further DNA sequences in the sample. CDR3: CASSDSRGGTDTQYF. CDR3 nucleotide sequence: TGTGCCAGCAGTGACTCGAGGGGGGGCACAGATACGCAGTATTTT. J is TRBJ2-3 and V is TRBV6-4; possibly TRBD1 or TRBD2 for D (6 bases each). Trimming shortened V by 0 bases and J by 1 base, and 8 bases separated the two germline ends. This CDR3 has 15 amino acids. CDR1 and CDR2 from the germline V gene are MRHNA and SNTAGT.

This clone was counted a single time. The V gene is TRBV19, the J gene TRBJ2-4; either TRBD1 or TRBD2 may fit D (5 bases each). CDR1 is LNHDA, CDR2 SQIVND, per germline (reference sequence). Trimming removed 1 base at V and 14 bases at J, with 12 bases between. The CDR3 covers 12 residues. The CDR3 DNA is TGTGCCAGTAGTATAGGAGGAGAGGGGAAGTACTTC. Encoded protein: CASSIGGEGKYF.

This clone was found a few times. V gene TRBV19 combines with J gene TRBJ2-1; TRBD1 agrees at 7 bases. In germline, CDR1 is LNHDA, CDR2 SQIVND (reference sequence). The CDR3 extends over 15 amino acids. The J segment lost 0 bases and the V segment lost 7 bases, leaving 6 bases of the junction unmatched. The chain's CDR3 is CASNPDRSSYNEQFF. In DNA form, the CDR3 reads TGTGCCAGTAACCCGGACAGGAGCTCCTACAATGAGCAGTTCTTC.

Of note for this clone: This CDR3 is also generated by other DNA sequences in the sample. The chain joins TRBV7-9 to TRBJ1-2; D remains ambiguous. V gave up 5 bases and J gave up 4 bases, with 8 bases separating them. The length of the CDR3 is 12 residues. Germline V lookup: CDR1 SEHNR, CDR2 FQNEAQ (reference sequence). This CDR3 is CASSPDGYGYTF. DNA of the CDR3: TGTGCCAGCAGCCCGGACGGCTATGGCTACACCTTC.

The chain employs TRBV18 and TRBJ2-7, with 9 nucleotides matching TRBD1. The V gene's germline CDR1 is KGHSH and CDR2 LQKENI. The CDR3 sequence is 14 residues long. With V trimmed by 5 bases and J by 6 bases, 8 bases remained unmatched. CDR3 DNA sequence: TGTGCCAGCTCAGTGCGGGACAGGGTCCTCGAGCAGTACTTC. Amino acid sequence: CASSVRDRVLEQYF.

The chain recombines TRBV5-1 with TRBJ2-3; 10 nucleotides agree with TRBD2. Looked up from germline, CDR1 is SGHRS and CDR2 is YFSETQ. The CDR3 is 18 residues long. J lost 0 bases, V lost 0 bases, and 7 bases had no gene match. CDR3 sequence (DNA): TGCGCCAGCAGCTTGGAACTAGCGGGGTTAACTAGCACAGATACGCAGTATTTT. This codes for CASSLELAGLTSTDTQYF.

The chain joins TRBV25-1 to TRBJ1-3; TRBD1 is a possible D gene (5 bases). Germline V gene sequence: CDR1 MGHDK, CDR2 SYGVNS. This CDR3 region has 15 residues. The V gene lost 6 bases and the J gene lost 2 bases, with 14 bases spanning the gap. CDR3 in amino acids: CASSWPEGTGNTIYF. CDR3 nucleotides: TGTGCCAGCAGCTGGCCGGAGGGGACTGGAAACACCATATATTTT.

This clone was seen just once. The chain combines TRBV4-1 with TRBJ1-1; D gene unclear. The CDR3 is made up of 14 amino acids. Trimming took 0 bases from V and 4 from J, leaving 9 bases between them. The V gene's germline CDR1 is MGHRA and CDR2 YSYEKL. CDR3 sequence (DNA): TGCGCCAGCAGCCAAGATGCCAAGGGCACTGAAGCTTTCTTT. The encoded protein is CASSQDAKGTEAFF.

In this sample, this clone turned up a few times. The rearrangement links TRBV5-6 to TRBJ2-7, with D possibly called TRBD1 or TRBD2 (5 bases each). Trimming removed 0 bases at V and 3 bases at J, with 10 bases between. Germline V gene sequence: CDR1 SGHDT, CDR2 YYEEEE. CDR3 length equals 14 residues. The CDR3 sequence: CASSLGQGRYEQYF. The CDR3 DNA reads TGTGCCAGCAGCTTGGGCCAGGGACGCTACGAGCAGTACTTC.

The CDR3 is CASGSPYSNQPQHF. In DNA form, the CDR3 reads TGTGCTAGTGGTAGCCCCTATAGCAATCAGCCCCAGCATTTT. The chain carries TRBV12-5 and TRBJ1-5, with D unclear. This CDR3 comprises 14 residues. Trimming removed 5 bases from V and 0 bases from J, with 8 bases in between. Germline values: CDR1 LGHNT, CDR2 FRNRAP.

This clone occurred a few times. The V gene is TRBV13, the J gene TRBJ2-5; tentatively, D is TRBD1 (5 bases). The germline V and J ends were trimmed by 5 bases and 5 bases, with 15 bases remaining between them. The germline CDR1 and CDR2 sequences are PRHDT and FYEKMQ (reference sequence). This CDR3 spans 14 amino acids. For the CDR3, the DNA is TGTGCCAGCAGCCGATCCCTCAAGGGGGAGACCCAGTACTTC. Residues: CASSRSLKGETQYF.

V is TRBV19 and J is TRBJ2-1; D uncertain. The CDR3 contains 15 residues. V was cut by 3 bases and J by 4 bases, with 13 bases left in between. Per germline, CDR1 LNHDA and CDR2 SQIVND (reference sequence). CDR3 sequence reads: CASSIPSMDYNEQFF. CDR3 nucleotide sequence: TGTGCCAGTAGTATCCCCAGTATGGATTACAATGAGCAGTTCTTC.

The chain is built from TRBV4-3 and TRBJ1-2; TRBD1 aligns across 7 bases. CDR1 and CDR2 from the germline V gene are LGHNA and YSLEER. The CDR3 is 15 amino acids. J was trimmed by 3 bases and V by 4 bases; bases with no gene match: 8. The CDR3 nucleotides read TGCGCCAGCAGCCCGATAGGGACAGAAGACTATGGCTACACCTTC. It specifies CASSPIGTEDYGYTF.